A single sample gave rise to the 14 T cell receptor beta chains below, sequenced in a study of blood T cell repertoires in COVID-19. Measured with immunoSEQ multiplex PCR; TCRdb has only the in-frame clones, and not every one. The repertoire consists of 100,000 to 150,000 clones, with approximately 70% occurring once and the leading ten covering under 2.5%. Sequences were obtained from peripheral blood. All receptors derive from a woman in her 70s with acute or convalescent COVID-19.

In its sample, this clone was seen many times. This sequence joins TRBV15 and TRBJ2-7; 8 nucleotides agree with TRBD2. Germline trimming cut 1 base from V and 4 bases from J; bases unmatched to any gene: 6. This CDR3 region has 15 residues. Germline CDR1 is LNHNV and CDR2 is YYDKDF (reference sequence). The CDR3 spells CATSRGRGARYEQYF. The CDR3 DNA reads as TGTGCCACCAGCAGAGGGCGGGGGGCGCGGTACGAGCAGTACTTC.

V and J are TRBV30 and TRBJ1-5; 7 bases agree with TRBD1. There are 14 residues in the CDR3. In germline, CDR1 is GTSNPN, CDR2 SVGIG (reference sequence). Unmatched junction bases numbered 6, after V lost 1 base and J lost 6 bases. The CDR3 DNA follows: TGTGCCTGGAGTGACACAGGGGTGCTTCAGCCCCAGCATTTT. Protein: CAWSDTGVLQPQHF.

This rearrangement joins TRBV7-9 to TRBJ1-5, with D maybe TRBD1 (5 bases). Germline CDR1 reads SEHNR; CDR2 reads FQNEAQ (reference sequence). This CDR3 is 13 amino acids long. With 5 bases removed from V and 6 bases from J, the gap between germline ends came to 11 bases. As DNA, the CDR3 is TGTGCCAGCAGCGACGGCGGGGGTCAGCCCCAGCATTTT. Protein sequence: CASSDGGGQPQHF.

The chain combines TRBV5-1 with TRBJ2-1, with 9 bases fitting TRBD2. The CDR3 runs 14 residues. The V segment lost 3 bases and the J segment 6 bases; nucleotides outside the gene matches: 4. The germline V gene has CDR1 SGHRS and CDR2 YFSETQ. CDR3 nucleotide sequence: TGCGCCAGCAGCTGGGGTAGCGGGAGCAATGAGCAGTTCTTC. Its translation is CASSWGSGSNEQFF.

CDR3 region: CASRAPGVGESPLHF. The DNA for the CDR3 is TGTGCCAGCAGGGCCCCCGGGGTGGGAGAATCACCCCTCCACTTT. The chain has TRBV28 and TRBJ1-6; D gene uncertain. V was shortened by 6 bases and J by 10 bases, with 19 bases between the two germline ends. Germline V CDR1 and CDR2: MDHEN, SYDVKM. CDR3 length: 15 residues.

This clone was counted a single time. This chain links TRBV28 with TRBJ1-2; D is possibly TRBD1 (5 bases). The germline gives CDR1 MDHEN, CDR2 SYDVKM. With 5 bases removed from V and 3 bases from J, the gap between germline ends came to 13 bases. The CDR3 extends over 14 amino acids. DNA of the CDR3: TGTGCCAGCAGTCGAGCAGGGATATACTATGGCTACACCTTC. Encoded protein: CASSRAGIYYGYTF.

The chain combines TRBV19 with TRBJ2-7, with 8 bases lining up with TRBD2. The CDR3 has 16 amino acids. Trimming at V came to 0 bases and at J to 2 bases, leaving 6 bases not matched to a gene. Germline assignment: CDR1 LNHDA and CDR2 SQIVND (reference sequence). CDR3 loop: CASSIDSLAGAYEQYF. Written as DNA, the CDR3 is TGTGCCAGTAGTATAGATTCCCTAGCGGGCGCCTACGAGCAGTACTTC.

V usage is TRBV18 and J usage is TRBJ1-2; 9 positions agree with TRBD1. J lost 6 bases, V lost 4 bases, and 9 bases had no gene match. Germline CDR1 reads KGHSH; CDR2 reads LQKENI. The CDR3 loop spans 15 amino acids. This chain's CDR3 is CASSLRTGESNGYTF. The CDR3 DNA reads TGTGCCAGCTCACTTCGGACAGGGGAGTCGAATGGCTACACCTTC.

This clone was seen a handful of times. The chain uses TRBV24-1 and TRBJ2-6; 9 positions agree with TRBD1. The CDR3 has 19 residues. With 3 bases clipped from V and 0 bases from J, the junction kept 8 bases outside the gene matches. Germline loops: CDR1 KGHDR, CDR2 SFDVKD. CDR3 sequence reads: CATSDNWDRAHSGANVLTF. CDR3 DNA sequence: TGTGCCACCAGTGATAACTGGGACAGGGCCCACTCTGGGGCCAACGTCCTGACTTTC.

This clone appeared a few times. The chain joins TRBV5-1 to TRBJ2-2; D perhaps matches TRBD1 (5 bases). V was cut by 0 bases and J by 2 bases, with 8 bases left in between. CDR3 length: 15 amino acids. The V gene's germline CDR1 is SGHRS and CDR2 YFSETQ. The CDR3 DNA follows: TGCGCCAGCAGCTTGGACAGGATTAACACCGGGGAGCTGTTTTTT. Its protein product is CASSLDRINTGELFF.

The rearrangement uses TRBV29-1 and TRBJ2-3, with a tentative D call TRBD1 (5 bases). Trimming left V 4 bases short and J 2 bases short, with 13 bases between. Looked up from germline, CDR1 is SQVTM and CDR2 is ANQGSEA. The CDR3 runs 14 residues. In DNA, the CDR3 is TGCAGCGTTGGGGCAGGGTTTCTCACAGATACGCAGTATTTT. Residues: CSVGAGFLTDTQYF.

This clone was recorded once. This chain links TRBV14 with TRBJ2-7; 11 bases fit TRBD1. CDR1 is SGHDN, CDR2 FVKESK, per germline. The V gene end was trimmed by 1 base and the J gene end by 4 bases; junction bases not matched to a gene: 6. CDR3 length: 16 amino acids. CDR3 amino acids: CASSQAGTGGIYEQYF. Here the CDR3 DNA reads TGTGCCAGCAGCCAAGCCGGGACAGGGGGTATTTACGAGCAGTACTTC.

The chain links TRBV27 to TRBJ2-2; tentative D call: TRBD1 (6 bases). The CDR3 consists of 16 residues. Trimming pared 6 bases from V and 5 bases from J, leaving 19 bases between. Looked up from germline, CDR1 is MNHEY and CDR2 is SMNVEV (reference sequence). In nucleotides, the CDR3 is TGTGCCAGCAGCAGAACAGGGATTTTAAGAACCGGGGAGCTGTTTTTT. Its protein product is CASSRTGILRTGELFF.

In regard to this clone: The germline gene is not matched at one end of the junction; a read error may be the cause. CDR3 region: CASRLGAANEQFF. The CDR3 DNA follows: TGTGCCAGCAGATTGGGGGCTGCCAATGAGCAGTTCTTC. The chain combines TRBV5-5 with TRBJ2-1, with a possible D match to TRBD1 (6 bases). Germline values: CDR1 SGHKS, CDR2 YYEKEE (reference sequence). This CDR3 is built from 13 residues.